A single sample is the source of the 25 T cell receptor beta chains below, sequenced in a study of Graves' ophthalmopathy and Graves' hyperthyroidism. RNA transcripts provided the template for amplifying TCR beta CDR3 regions. A first-round RT-PCR used HTBI primers, followed by a second-round multiplex PCR. TCRdb re-called the multiplex PCR reads through MiXCR, storing one row per CDR3 protein. This table holds roughly 220,000 distinct CDR3 sequences, 45% found once. Sample: peripheral blood. These TCRs come from an adult man with Graves' ophthalmopathy.

The J gene is TRBJ2-5, the V gene TRBV6-1; possibly TRBD1 for D (5 bases). Per the germline V gene, CDR1 is MNHNS and CDR2 is SASEGT. The CDR3 covers 15 residues. Trimming took 4 bases from V and 4 from J, leaving 16 bases between them. DNA of the CDR3: TGTGCCAGCAGTGGGAACGAACCTAGGGGAGAGACCCAGTACTTC. This codes for CASSGNEPRGETQYF.

The chain carries TRBV7-9 and TRBJ1-3; perhaps TRBD1 as D (5 bases). The CDR3 spans 15 residues. Trimming took off 4 bases at V and 0 bases at J, with 10 bases between the two ends. Germline V gene sequence: CDR1 SEHNR, CDR2 FQNEAQ (reference sequence). CDR3: CASSYEQVSGNTIYF. CDR3 sequence (DNA): TGTGCCAGCAGCTATGAACAGGTCTCTGGAAACACCATATATTTT.

The chain carries TRBV27 and TRBJ1-1; D not resolved. V lost 0 bases, J lost 5 bases, and 10 bases lay in between. The CDR3 loop spans 14 amino acids. CDR1 MNHEY and CDR2 SMNVEV come from the germline V gene (reference sequence). The CDR3 nucleotides are TGTGCCAGCAGTTTATCCCCCGAGCGGACTGAAGCTTTCTTT. This translates into CASSLSPERTEAFF.

This clonotype has a handful of counts. The J gene is TRBJ1-2, the V gene TRBV7-9, with 11 bases aligning to TRBD1. V lost 2 bases, J lost 6 bases, and 11 bases stayed unmatched. The CDR3 has 17 amino acids. Germline lookup yields CDR1 SEHNR and CDR2 FQNEAQ (reference sequence). CDR3 DNA sequence: TGTGCCAGCAGCTTAAGTCGGGGGACAGGGGGACTTGATGGCTACACCTTC. It is translated as CASSLSRGTGGLDGYTF.

Note on this clonotype: The junction shows a germline mismatch at one end, possibly a read error. The CDR3 loop reads CASSSIPSYNPPLHF. Written as DNA, the CDR3 is TGTGCCAGCAGCTCCATACCCTCCTATAATCCACCCCTCCACTTT. The chain has TRBV7-9 and TRBJ1-6; D is unclear. CDR1 and CDR2 from the germline V gene are SEHNR and FQNEAQ (reference sequence). This CDR3 has 15 amino acids.

The V gene is TRBV3-1, the J gene TRBJ1-1; TRBD1 agrees at 7 bases. V shed 3 bases, J shed 7 bases, and the junction held 2 bases outside the gene matches. In germline, CDR1 is LGHDT, CDR2 YNNKEL (reference sequence). The CDR3 loop spans 12 amino acids. CDR3 nucleotide sequence: TGTGCCAGCAGCCATAGGACAGGTGAAGCTTTCTTT. This codes for CASSHRTGEAFF.

The table lists this clonotype with many counts. The chain recombines TRBV6-6 with TRBJ1-1; 9 bases fit TRBD1. CDR1 is MNHNY and CDR2 is SVGAGI in the germline V gene (reference sequence). This CDR3 comprises 16 residues. Trimming took 5 bases from V and 1 from J; bases not matched to a gene: 8. CDR3 bases: TGTGCCAGCAGTCAACACAGGGGGCGGGCGAACACTGAAGCTTTCTTT. This sequence encodes CASSQHRGRANTEAFF.

This clonotype was counted a few times. The V and J genes are TRBV29-1 and TRBJ2-7; D may be TRBD1 (6 bases). V was trimmed by 0 bases and J by 3 bases, leaving 18 bases between them. CDR1 and CDR2 (germline): SQVTM, ANQGSEA. The CDR3 loop spans 16 amino acids. The CDR3: CSVEEGEGGGYYEQYF. For the CDR3, the DNA is TGCAGCGTTGAAGAAGGCGAAGGGGGTGGCTACTACGAGCAGTACTTC.

V and J are TRBV15 and TRBJ2-5; D possibly matches TRBD1 or TRBD2 (6 bases each). Germline assignment: CDR1 LNHNV and CDR2 YYDKDF (reference sequence). Between the trimmed V and J ends, which lost 5 bases and 4 bases, there was a span of 20 bases. The CDR3 runs 16 residues. CDR3 region: CATSPKGGVKGETQYF. The CDR3 DNA sequence: TGTGCCACCAGCCCCAAGGGGGGCGTTAAGGGAGAGACCCAGTACTTC.

The V and J genes are TRBV18 and TRBJ1-1, with 9 positions matching TRBD1. In germline, CDR1 is KGHSH, CDR2 LQKENI. Trimming removed 0 bases from V and 7 bases from J; junction bases left unmatched: 3. The length of the CDR3 is 14 residues. CDR3 DNA sequence: TGTGCCAGCTCACCACCGGGACAGGGAGGTGAAGCTTTCTTT. Its translation: CASSPPGQGGEAFF.

The sample holds one count of this clonotype. V gene TRBV7-9 combines with J gene TRBJ2-5, with D maybe TRBD2 (5 bases). Germline CDR1 SEHNR, CDR2 FQNEAQ (reference sequence). The CDR3 runs to 16 residues. V was clipped by 5 bases and J by 7 bases, with 23 bases between them. CDR3 residues: CASSPIEGANTGTQYF. The CDR3 nucleotides are TGTGCCAGCAGCCCCATAGAGGGCGCGAACACCGGGACCCAGTACTTC.

This clonotype was recorded at least ten times. The rearrangement joins TRBV10-3 to TRBJ1-1; tentative D call: TRBD1 (6 bases). Between the trimmed V and J ends, which lost 6 bases and 0 bases, there was a span of 11 bases. Germline values: CDR1 ENHRY, CDR2 SYGVKD. CDR3 size: 14 residues. CDR3 region: CAISAQGMNTEAFF. The CDR3 DNA reads TGTGCCATCAGCGCACAGGGCATGAACACTGAAGCTTTCTTT.

The CDR3 sequence is CSASGGGRGQTQYF. In DNA, the CDR3 is TGCAGTGCTAGCGGGGGGGGCAGAGGACAGACCCAGTACTTC. This rearrangement joins TRBV20-1 to TRBJ2-5; 8 positions match TRBD2. V trimming: 3 bases; J trimming: 6 bases; junction bases outside the gene matches: 9. Germline V gene sequence: CDR1 DFQATT, CDR2 SNEGSKA (reference sequence). CDR3 size: 14 residues.

J is TRBJ2-7 and V is TRBV7-9, with 7 bases identical to TRBD1. The V and J ends lost 5 bases and 5 bases, in that order; junction bases with no gene match: 9. Germline CDR1 reads SEHNR; CDR2 reads FQNEAQ (reference sequence). The CDR3 is made up of 14 amino acids. Written as DNA, the CDR3 is TGTGCCAGCAGCCCGCGACAGGGTAGCGACGAGCAGTACTTC. This gives the protein CASSPRQGSDEQYF.

This chain links TRBV10-3 with TRBJ2-7; no clear D. CDR1 is ENHRY, CDR2 SYGVKD, per germline. The CDR3 length is 12 residues. V was shortened by 11 bases and J by 2 bases, with 13 bases between the two germline ends. Here the CDR3 reads CAPRVLTYEQYF. CDR3 DNA: TGTGCCCCCCGGGTCTTAACCTACGAGCAGTACTTC.

V and J are TRBV6-6 and TRBJ1-1, with 7 bases that match TRBD1. The CDR3 is 11 amino acids. Germline V gives CDR1 MNHNY, CDR2 SVGAGI (reference sequence). The CDR3 spells CAHQTGREAFF. The CDR3 nucleotides read TGTGCGCACCAGACAGGGAGAGAAGCTTTCTTT.

The rearrangement uses TRBV2 and TRBJ2-2; the D is unclear. The CDR3 runs 13 residues. The V and J ends lost 5 bases and 1 base respectively, with 5 bases between them. Per the germline V gene, CDR1 is SNHLY and CDR2 is FYNNEI. The CDR3: CASSLRNTGELFF. The CDR3 nucleotides are TGTGCCAGCAGTCTCAGGAACACCGGGGAGCTGTTTTTT.

The chain's CDR3 is CSTGQGERTSTDTQYF. For the CDR3, the DNA is TGCAGCACTGGACAAGGGGAACGGACTAGCACAGATACGCAGTATTTT. The chain carries TRBV29-1 and TRBJ2-3; perhaps D is TRBD1 or TRBD2 (5 bases each). Germline V gene data show CDR1 as SQVTM and CDR2 as ANQGSEA. CDR3 size: 16 residues. V lost 8 bases and J lost 0, with 21 bases in between.

This clonotype came up a few times. This sequence joins TRBV5-4 and TRBJ1-5; D perhaps matches TRBD1 (5 bases). There are 14 residues in the CDR3. The V gene lost 0 bases and the J gene lost 7 bases, with 11 bases spanning the gap. The germline gives CDR1 SGHNT, CDR2 YYREEE (reference sequence). In DNA, the CDR3 is TGTGCCAGCAGCTTGGACAGGTTGGAACAGCCCCAGCATTTT. This gives the protein CASSLDRLEQPQHF.

This clonotype was seen ten or more times. This chain uses TRBV2 with TRBJ1-2, with a tentative D call TRBD1 (5 bases). Trimming cost V 4 bases and J 7 bases, with 13 bases left between them. The CDR3 is 13 residues long. Germline loops: CDR1 SNHLY, CDR2 FYNNEI. The CDR3 here is CASSGAGKGGYTF. CDR3 DNA: TGTGCCAGCAGTGGCGCAGGGAAGGGTGGCTACACCTTC. Using reference TRBV2 and TRBJ1-2 for the parts outside the CDR3, the full variable domain is EPEVTQTPSHQVTQMGQEVILRCVPISNHLYFYWYRQILGQKVEFLVSFYNNEISEKSEIFDDQFSVERPDGSNFTLKIRSTKLEDSAMYFCASSGAGKGGYTFGSGTRLTVV.

This sequence joins TRBV18 and TRBJ1-3; 7 bases fit TRBD1. The CDR3 extends over 18 amino acids. The V segment lost 3 bases and the J segment 0 bases; nucleotides outside the gene matches: 11. CDR1 is KGHSH, CDR2 LQKENI, per germline. The DNA of the CDR3 is TGTGCCAGCTCACCCATCTTAGGACAGGCGACCTCTGGAAACACCATATATTTT. Its protein product is CASSPILGQATSGNTIYF.

The chain links TRBV7-4 to TRBJ2-7; perhaps TRBD2 as D (5 bases). This CDR3 has 14 amino acids. Germline CDR1 is SGHVT and CDR2 is SQSDAQ. The V end lost 5 bases, the J end lost 9 bases, and 20 bases lay between the germline ends. The CDR3 DNA sequence: TGTGCCAGCAGCCAAAACCAACGGGAACACGGGCAGTACTTC. Its protein is CASSQNQREHGQYF.

This clonotype was detected only a few times. The CDR3: CASSFPRQGAGELFF. The CDR3, as DNA: TGCGCCAGCAGCTTCCCCAGGCAAGGGGCCGGGGAGCTGTTTTTT. This chain links TRBV5-1 with TRBJ2-2, with D tentatively TRBD1 (5 bases). In germline, CDR1 is SGHRS, CDR2 YFSETQ. The CDR3 runs 15 residues. V shed 2 bases and J shed 6 bases, with 14 bases lying between them. Combining the CDR3 with reference TRBV5-1 and TRBJ2-2 gives the whole variable domain KAGVTQTPRYLIKTRGQQVTLSCSPISGHRSVSWYQQTPGQGLQFLFEYFSETQRNKGNFPGRFSGRQFSNSRSEMNVSTLELGDSALYLCASSFPRQGAGELFFGEGSRLTVL.

This chain uses TRBV2 with TRBJ2-7; tentative D call: TRBD1 (5 bases). Per germline, CDR1 SNHLY and CDR2 FYNNEI. Trimming took 4 bases from V and 2 from J, leaving 9 bases between them. This CDR3 is 13 amino acids long. CDR3 region: CASSVRAAYEQYF. Here the CDR3 DNA reads TGTGCCAGCAGTGTCAGGGCGGCCTACGAGCAGTACTTC.

The rearrangement joins TRBV7-6 to TRBJ1-1; tentatively, D is TRBD1 (5 bases). Germline values: CDR1 SGHVS, CDR2 FNYEAQ. CDR3 length equals 14 residues. The V end was cut by 5 bases, the J end by 1 base, with 11 bases between. In DNA form, the CDR3 reads TGTGCCAGCAGCGAGGGGACGGAGAACACTGAAGCTTTCTTT. Amino acids: CASSEGTENTEAFF. Full variable domain (missing parts from reference TRBV7-6 and TRBJ1-1): GAGVSQSPRYKVTKRGQDVALRCDPISGHVSLYWYRQALGQGPEFLTYFNYEAQQDKSGLPNDRFSAERPEGSISTLTIQRTEQRDSAMYRCASSEGTENTEAFFGQGTRLTVV.